Presented here are 21 T cell receptor beta chains from one specimen sequenced in a study of T cells in Graves' hyperthyroidism and ophthalmopathy. Authors of the study amplified TCR beta CDR3 regions from RNA transcripts. The TCR CDR3 first-round RT-PCR relied on the HTBI primer set. MiXCR, applied by TCRdb to the multiplex PCR reads, yields one record per CDR3 protein. The sample includes approximately 610,000 distinct CDR3 sequences, around 15% of them seen just once. The sample taken for sequencing was blood. The receptor set was obtained from a woman aged 18-29 years with Graves' hyperthyroidism.

The chain's CDR3 is CASSEYSSTGGYGYTF. CDR3 coding DNA: TGTGCCAGCAGTGAATATTCTTCGACAGGGGGATATGGCTACACCTTC. J is TRBJ1-2 and V is TRBV6-1, with 9 bases aligning to TRBD1. The CDR3 totals 16 residues. The ends lost 2 bases at V and 5 bases at J; junction bases unmatched: 9. Germline lookup yields CDR1 MNHNS and CDR2 SASEGT.

This clonotype was seen many times. The rearrangement links TRBV5-8 to TRBJ2-1; 12 nucleotides agree with TRBD2. The V segment lost 2 bases and the J segment 6 bases; nucleotides outside the gene matches: 6. The CDR3 is 16 amino acids. Looked up from germline, CDR1 is SGHTS and CDR2 is YDEGEE. CDR3 nucleotides: TGTGCCAGCAGCTTACCCCCTAGCGGGAGGGCCAATGAGCAGTTCTTC. Translating gives CASSLPPSGRANEQFF.

The gene calls are TRBV20-1 and TRBJ2-7; 7 bases map to TRBD2. Germline values: CDR1 DFQATT, CDR2 SNEGSKA (reference sequence). This CDR3 has 14 residues. J was trimmed by 5 bases and V by 5 bases; bases with no gene match: 12. The CDR3: CSAPKAGRGDEQYF. As DNA, the CDR3 is TGCAGTGCTCCCAAGGCAGGCCGGGGGGACGAGCAGTACTTC.

On this clonotype: This sequence may be a read error, since a much larger clone differs from it by one base. The chain carries TRBV11-2 and TRBJ2-1; 11 nucleotides align to TRBD2. Germline CDR1 reads SGHAT; CDR2 reads FQNNGV. This CDR3 spans 15 amino acids. In DNA form, the CDR3 reads TGTGCCAGCAGCTCGCTAGCGGGGGGCCAAAATGATCAGTTCTTC. It translates to CASSSLAGGQNDQFF. The full variable domain, its missing parts supplied by reference TRBV11-2 and TRBJ2-1, is EAGVAQSPRYKIIEKRQSVAFWCNPISGHATLYWYQQILGQGPKLLIQFQNNGVVDDSQLPKDRFSAERLKGVDSTLKIQPAKLEDSAVYLCASSSLAGGQNDQFFGPGTRLTVL.

The V and J genes are TRBV3-1 and TRBJ1-5, with D possibly being TRBD1 (6 bases). The germline V and J ends were trimmed by 0 bases and 7 bases, with 19 bases remaining between them. CDR1 is LGHDT and CDR2 is YNNKEL in the germline V gene (reference sequence). The CDR3 loop spans 17 amino acids. CDR3: CASSQDWPGAIDQPQHF. CDR3 in DNA: TGTGCCAGCAGCCAAGATTGGCCGGGGGCGATTGACCAGCCCCAGCATTTT.

This clonotype was seen more than once but under ten times. V usage is TRBV30 and J usage is TRBJ2-1; either TRBD1 or TRBD2 may fit D (5 bases each). Trimming removed 4 bases from V and 9 bases from J, with 10 bases in between. The germline gives CDR1 GTSNPN, CDR2 SVGIG (reference sequence). This CDR3 has 11 amino acids. The CDR3: CAWNLRGEQFF. CDR3 coding DNA: TGTGCCTGGAACCTGAGGGGTGAGCAGTTCTTC.

This clonotype was recorded many times. The chain combines TRBV28 with TRBJ2-2; D is possibly TRBD2 (6 bases). The V gene's germline CDR1 is MDHEN and CDR2 SYDVKM. The ends were cut back, 2 bases at V and 0 bases at J, with 19 bases in the middle. The CDR3 length is 19 residues. The CDR3 sequence is CASSLIVRHPSANTGELFF. DNA for the CDR3: TGTGCCAGCAGTTTAATAGTCAGACATCCTAGCGCGAACACCGGGGAGCTGTTTTTT.

The table lists this clonotype with many counts. The chain has TRBV20-1 and TRBJ2-5; TRBD2 aligns across 13 bases. V gave up 4 bases and J gave up 1 base; unmatched junction bases: 3. In germline, CDR1 is DFQATT, CDR2 SNEGSKA (reference sequence). The CDR3 length is 15 residues. The CDR3 DNA follows: TGCAGTGCTACAACTAGCGGGGGGGCCCAAGAGACCCAGTACTTC. Amino acids: CSATTSGGAQETQYF.

The V gene is TRBV4-1, the J gene TRBJ1-2; TRBD1 matches 8 bases. Losses at the gene ends were 6 bases for V and 4 bases for J; bases not matched to a gene: 10. This CDR3 has 15 amino acids. In germline, CDR1 is MGHRA, CDR2 YSYEKL. This CDR3 reads CASSQDRESAYGYTF. The CDR3 bases are TGCGCCAGCAGTCAGGACAGGGAATCGGCCTATGGCTACACCTTC.

This clonotype appeared many times. The J gene is TRBJ1-5, the V gene TRBV11-2; D unresolved. Germline values: CDR1 SGHAT, CDR2 FQNNGV. V dropped 6 bases and J dropped 1 base, with 10 bases sitting between them. CDR3 length: 14 amino acids. The CDR3 loop is CASRRTGSNQPQHF. CDR3 DNA sequence: TGTGCCAGCAGGCGGACGGGGAGCAATCAGCCCCAGCATTTT.

There are many counts of this clonotype. In DNA, the CDR3 is TGTGCCAGCATAGAAGCGGGGTACAATGAGCAGTTCTTC. Protein: CASIEAGYNEQFF. The chain is built from TRBV6-2 or TRBV6-3 and TRBJ2-1; 7 bases are shared with TRBD2. The CDR3 sequence is 13 residues long. The ends lost 7 bases at V and 4 bases at J; junction bases unmatched: 4. The V gene's germline CDR1 is MNHEY and CDR2 SVGEGT.

The chain has TRBV15 and TRBJ2-1, with TRBD1 matching 9 bases. The germline V gene encodes CDR1 LNHNV and CDR2 YYDKDF (reference sequence). The junction had 9 bases not matched to a gene; V was cut back by 8 bases and J by 10 bases. The CDR3 totals 13 residues. CDR3 DNA: TGTGCCACCGCTCGTGGACAGGGGCGAGAGCAGTTCTTC. Protein: CATARGQGREQFF.

This clonotype was picked up a small number of times. V is TRBV28 and J is TRBJ1-2, with D possibly TRBD1 on 5 matching bases. The germline gives CDR1 MDHEN, CDR2 SYDVKM. Trimming shortened V by 10 bases and J by 8 bases, and 17 bases separated the two germline ends. This CDR3 has 12 amino acids. CDR3 sequence reads: CATSDTPRGYTF. The CDR3 bases are TGTGCCACTTCGGACACCCCTAGAGGCTACACCTTC.

The chain is built from TRBV7-9 and TRBJ2-1, with 8 bases matching TRBD1. In germline, CDR1 is SEHNR, CDR2 FQNEAQ (reference sequence). J lost 8 bases, V lost 7 bases, and 13 bases had no gene match. The length of the CDR3 is 15 residues. For the CDR3, the DNA is TGTGCCAGCATAACCGGGACAGGATATCTCTATGAGCAGTTCTTC. Its protein is CASITGTGYLYEQFF.

At least ten counts were recorded for this clonotype. The rearrangement uses TRBV11-2 and TRBJ2-3, with D hard to call. V lost 2 bases and J lost 4, with 7 bases in between. The CDR3 length is 13 residues. Germline CDR1 SGHAT, CDR2 FQNNGV. CDR3 region: CASSLSLPDTQYF. The DNA of the CDR3 is TGTGCCAGCAGCTTAAGTCTGCCAGATACGCAGTATTTT.

The gene calls are TRBV25-1 and TRBJ1-5; the match to TRBD1 covers 10 bases. CDR3 size: 17 residues. V dropped 7 bases and J dropped 3; count of bases not matched to a gene: 12. Germline V gene sequence: CDR1 MGHDK, CDR2 SYGVNS. CDR3 region: CASKSATGGKTNQPQHF. In DNA form, the CDR3 reads TGTGCCAGCAAAAGTGCGACAGGGGGCAAGACCAATCAGCCCCAGCATTTT.

The genes are TRBV20-1 and TRBJ1-1, with D maybe TRBD1 (6 bases). This CDR3 contains 14 residues. V shed 5 bases and J shed 0 bases, with 13 bases lying between them. Germline CDR1 reads DFQATT; CDR2 reads SNEGSKA (reference sequence). The CDR3 bases are TGCAGTGCTCCATGGACAGAGATGAACACTGAAGCTTTCTTT. Its protein is CSAPWTEMNTEAFF.

As concerns this clonotype: This sequence may be a read error, since a much larger clone differs from it by one base. This sequence joins TRBV7-2 and TRBJ2-1; 8 nucleotides align to TRBD2. Germline CDR1 and CDR2: SGHTA and FQGNSA. CDR3 length equals 17 residues. The CDR3 reads CASSLDPQRETRNDQFF. As DNA, the CDR3 is TGTGCCAGCAGCTTAGATCCCCAGCGGGAGACTAGAAATGATCAGTTCTTC.

This clonotype was counted between two and nine times. CDR3 nucleotide sequence: TGCAGTGCTAGAGGGGGGCGGGGGGGCTCCTACAATGAGCAGTTCTTC. Amino acids: CSARGGRGGSYNEQFF. The V and J genes are TRBV20-1 and TRBJ2-1, with TRBD2 matching over 9 bases. Germline CDR1 is DFQATT and CDR2 is SNEGSKA (reference sequence). The CDR3 is 16 amino acids. With V trimmed by 1 base and J by 0 bases, 4 bases remained unmatched.

J is TRBJ2-1 and V is TRBV24-1; D tentatively reads TRBD1 or TRBD2 (5 bases each). Germline CDR1 reads KGHDR; CDR2 reads SFDVKD. Trimming shortened V by 7 bases and J by 9 bases, and 9 bases separated the two germline ends. The CDR3 consists of 11 residues. This CDR3 is CATRGDSEQFF. In nucleotides, the CDR3 is TGTGCCACCAGGGGGGATTCTGAGCAGTTCTTC.

The chain uses TRBV12-3 or TRBV12-4 and TRBJ2-2, with a tentative D call TRBD1 (5 bases). The CDR3 runs 13 residues. Trimming removed 7 bases at V and 1 base at J, with 7 bases between. The CDR3 DNA follows: TGTGCCAGCACCGGACAGAACACCGGGGAGCTGTTTTTT. Its translation is CASTGQNTGELFF.